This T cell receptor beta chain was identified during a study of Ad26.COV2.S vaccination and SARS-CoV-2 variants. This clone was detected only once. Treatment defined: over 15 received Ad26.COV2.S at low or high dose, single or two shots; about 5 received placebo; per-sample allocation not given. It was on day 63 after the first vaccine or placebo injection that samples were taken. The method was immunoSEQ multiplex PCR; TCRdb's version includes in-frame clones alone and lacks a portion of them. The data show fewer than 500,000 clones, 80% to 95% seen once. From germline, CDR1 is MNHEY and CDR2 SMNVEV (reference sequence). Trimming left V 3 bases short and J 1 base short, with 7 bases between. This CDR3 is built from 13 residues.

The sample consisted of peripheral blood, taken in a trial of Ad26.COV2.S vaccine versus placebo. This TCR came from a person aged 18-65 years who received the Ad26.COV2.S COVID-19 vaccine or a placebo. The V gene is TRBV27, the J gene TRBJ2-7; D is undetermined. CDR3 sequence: CASSLFWSYEQYF. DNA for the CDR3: TGTGCCAGCAGTTTGTTTTGGTCCTACGAGCAGTACTTC.